The 19 T cell receptor beta chains below come from one sample, sequenced in a study of cytotoxic CD8 clonotypes in ibrutinib-treated CLL. This table comes from immunoSEQ multiplex PCR, and its TCRdb copy is limited to in-frame clones, with some not included. The table records around 60,000 clones, approximately 57% of them present only once. The specimen comprised PBMCs, sampled after 12 months of ibrutinib treatment. These receptors were taken from a human donor with chronic lymphocytic leukemia.

J is TRBJ2-7 and V is TRBV11-2, with D maybe TRBD1 (6 bases). The CDR3 has 14 residues. Between the trimmed V and J ends, which lost 2 bases and 4 bases, there was a span of 12 bases. The germline V gene encodes CDR1 SGHAT and CDR2 FQNNGV. The CDR3 spells CASSLMAGAYEQYV. The CDR3 DNA reads TGTGCCAGCAGCTTAATGGCAGGGGCATACGAGCAGTACGTC.

The chain joins TRBV6-1 to TRBJ1-2; D gene unclear. V lost 2 bases to trimming and J lost 0 bases, with 16 bases between them. The CDR3 length is 17 residues. Germline CDR1 and CDR2: MNHNS and SASEGT. CDR3 coding DNA: TGTGCCAGCAGTGAATTCTCCTGGGCTCAGGCTAACTATGGCTACACCTTC. Translating it yields CASSEFSWAQANYGYTF.

This clone was counted only a few times. The rearrangement joins TRBV19 to TRBJ1-2, with D possibly matching TRBD1 (6 bases). The germline V and J ends were trimmed by 3 bases and 0 bases, with 8 bases remaining between them. The CDR3 loop spans 14 amino acids. Per the germline V gene, CDR1 is LNHDA and CDR2 is SQIVND (reference sequence). CDR3 in DNA: TGTGCCAGTAGTATTGGGGGCTCTAACTATGGCTACACCTTC. The encoded protein is CASSIGGSNYGYTF.

The chain employs TRBV9 and TRBJ2-3; 8 bases map to TRBD1. The junction had 5 bases not matched to a gene; V was cut back by 0 bases and J by 2 bases. The CDR3 totals 16 residues. Germline CDR1 and CDR2: SGDLS and YYNGEE. The CDR3 nucleotides are TGTGCCAGCAGCGTAGTAACGGGACAGGCCACAGATACGCAGTATTTT. Residues: CASSVVTGQATDTQYF.

This clone was detected once. This chain joins TRBV6-5 and TRBJ1-3; D is ambiguous. Trimming cost V 7 bases and J 3 bases, with 16 bases left between them. The CDR3 consists of 15 residues. Germline lookup yields CDR1 MNHEY and CDR2 SVGAGI. CDR3 residues: CASTALWRIGNTIYF. CDR3 bases: TGTGCCAGCACAGCGTTATGGAGGATTGGAAACACCATATATTTT.

In its sample, this clone was seen once. The V gene is TRBV4-2, the J gene TRBJ2-4, with 7 bases matching TRBD1. Germline values: CDR1 LGHNA, CDR2 YNFKEQ. CDR3 length: 16 residues. Unmatched junction bases numbered 9, after V lost 3 bases and J lost 4 bases. CDR3 sequence: CASSQGTGDPKNIQYF. The CDR3 DNA sequence: TGTGCCAGCAGCCAGGGTACAGGGGACCCTAAAAACATTCAGTACTTC.

The V and J genes are TRBV18 and TRBJ2-1, with a weak D call TRBD2 (6 bases). Deletions cut 6 bases from V and 6 bases from J, with 15 bases between. CDR1 and CDR2 from the germline V gene are KGHSH and LQKENI. CDR3 length: 14 amino acids. In nucleotides, the CDR3 is TGTGCCAGCTCCCGGGGTAGGGGAGGCAATGAGCAGTTCTTC. Protein: CASSRGRGGNEQFF.

The genes are TRBV10-3 and TRBJ1-6; 7 bases are a match to TRBD1. The CDR3 loop spans 14 amino acids. Per germline, CDR1 ENHRY and CDR2 SYGVKD. V lost 11 bases and J lost 6; bases outside the gene matches: 10. The CDR3 here is CAARQGRGNSPLHF. CDR3 in DNA: TGTGCCGCTAGACAGGGTAGAGGTAATTCACCCCTCCACTTT.

V usage is TRBV5-6 and J usage is TRBJ2-3; D might be TRBD2 (5 bases). Germline values: CDR1 SGHDT, CDR2 YYEEEE. Trimming removed 2 bases at V and 2 bases at J, with 9 bases between. The CDR3 loop spans 14 amino acids. The CDR3 spells CASSFPAATDTQYF. CDR3 sequence (DNA): TGTGCCAGCAGCTTCCCAGCGGCCACAGATACGCAGTATTTT.

The V call is TRBV25-1, the J call TRBJ2-1, with TRBD2 matching over 7 bases. The CDR3 contains 17 residues. V lost 5 bases and J lost 1; bases outside the gene matches: 11. The V gene's germline CDR1 is MGHDK and CDR2 SYGVNS. In nucleotides, the CDR3 is TGTGCCAGCAGTTCCCGTTTCGGGGGGAGGTCCTACAATGAGCAGTTCTTC. This encodes CASSSRFGGRSYNEQFF.

This clone occurred once. This chain links TRBV27 with TRBJ1-2; 9 nucleotides agree with TRBD1. J gave up 4 bases and V 5 bases, and 8 bases lay outside the gene matches. The CDR3 runs to 15 residues. Germline CDR1 MNHEY, CDR2 SMNVEV (reference sequence). CDR3 DNA: TGTGCCAGCAGTGATACAGGGGGCCCGGGCTATGGCTACACCTTC. It encodes CASSDTGGPGYGYTF.

V gene TRBV15 combines with J gene TRBJ1-5, with 9 bases that match TRBD1. This CDR3 has 17 residues. The V and J ends lost 5 bases and 1 base, in that order; junction bases with no gene match: 9. Per germline, CDR1 LNHNV and CDR2 YYDKDF (reference sequence). The chain's CDR3 is CATSPIQGARSNQPQHF. CDR3 nucleotides: TGTGCCACCAGCCCGATACAGGGGGCGCGAAGCAATCAGCCCCAGCATTTT. Variable domain in full (rest from reference TRBV15 and TRBJ1-5): DAMVIQNPRYQVTQFGKPVTLSCSQTLNHNVMYWYQQKSSQAPKLLFHYYDKDFNNEADTPDNFQSRRPNTSFCFLDIRSPGLGDTAMYLCATSPIQGARSNQPQHFGDGTRLSIL.

Concerning this clone itself: One end of the junction is discordant with germline, which a read error may explain. The CDR3 DNA follows: TGTGCCAGCAGCTTTCGAGGGACCCCGTTTGTCTTT. It yields the protein CASSFRGTPFVF. The chain recombines TRBV5-4 with TRBJ1-3; D is perhaps TRBD1 (5 bases). This CDR3 has 12 amino acids. Germline V lookup: CDR1 SGHNT, CDR2 YYREEE (reference sequence).

This clone has just a few counts. The J gene is TRBJ1-5, the V gene TRBV4-2; D not resolved. CDR1 is LGHNA, CDR2 YNFKEQ, per germline. The V gene lost 4 bases and the J gene lost 7 bases, with 11 bases spanning the gap. The CDR3 has 13 amino acids. CDR3 amino acids: CASSRDEKQPQHF. In DNA form, the CDR3 reads TGTGCCAGCAGCCGAGACGAAAAGCAGCCCCAGCATTTT.

CDR3 sequence: CASSPTGTGELFF. The CDR3 coding sequence is TGTGCCAGCAGCCCGACAGGGACCGGGGAGCTGTTTTTT. The chain employs TRBV5-4 and TRBJ2-2; 7 nucleotides align to TRBD1. The ends lost 4 bases at V and 5 bases at J; junction bases unmatched: 2. The CDR3 runs to 13 residues. Per germline, CDR1 SGHNT and CDR2 YYREEE (reference sequence). The variable domain in full, completed from reference TRBV5-4 and TRBJ2-2, reads ETGVTQSPTHLIKTRGQQVTLRCSSQSGHNTVSWYQQALGQGPQFIFQYYREEENGRGNFPPRFSGLQFPNYSSELNVNALELDDSALYLCASSPTGTGELFFGEGSRLTVL.

This clone showed up just a few times. This chain joins TRBV10-3 and TRBJ1-2; D remains ambiguous. The CDR3 extends over 11 amino acids. Trimming stripped 7 bases from V and 6 bases from J, with 9 bases between. From germline, CDR1 is ENHRY and CDR2 SYGVKD. The CDR3 bases are TGTGCCATCAAGGGCACAAATGGCTACACCTTC. It translates to CAIKGTNGYTF.

The V and J genes are TRBV11-2 and TRBJ1-1; D is ambiguous. CDR3 length: 15 residues. Trimming cost V 1 base and J 0 bases, with 9 bases left between them. Germline assignment: CDR1 SGHAT and CDR2 FQNNGV. The CDR3 DNA is TGTGCCAGCAGCTTAGTGCAAGTCATGAACACTGAAGCTTTCTTT. Amino acids: CASSLVQVMNTEAFF.

This clone was detected ten times or more. This chain links TRBV9 with TRBJ1-4; maybe TRBD1 (6 bases). V shed 0 bases and J shed 8 bases, with 14 bases lying between them. The V gene's germline CDR1 is SGDLS and CDR2 YYNGEE. This CDR3 contains 15 residues. DNA for the CDR3: TGTGCCAGCAGCGTAGCTGGAGGGGGAGGAGAAAAACTGTTTTTT. Its protein product is CASSVAGGGGEKLFF.

The rearrangement links TRBV19 to TRBJ2-7, with D tentatively TRBD1 or TRBD2 (6 bases each). CDR3 size: 14 residues. The germline V gene has CDR1 LNHDA and CDR2 SQIVND (reference sequence). Trimming left V 5 bases short and J 4 bases short, with 15 bases between. The CDR3 reads CASSSGGPGYEQYF. Here the CDR3 DNA reads TGTGCCAGTAGTTCCGGGGGCCCGGGGTACGAGCAGTACTTC.